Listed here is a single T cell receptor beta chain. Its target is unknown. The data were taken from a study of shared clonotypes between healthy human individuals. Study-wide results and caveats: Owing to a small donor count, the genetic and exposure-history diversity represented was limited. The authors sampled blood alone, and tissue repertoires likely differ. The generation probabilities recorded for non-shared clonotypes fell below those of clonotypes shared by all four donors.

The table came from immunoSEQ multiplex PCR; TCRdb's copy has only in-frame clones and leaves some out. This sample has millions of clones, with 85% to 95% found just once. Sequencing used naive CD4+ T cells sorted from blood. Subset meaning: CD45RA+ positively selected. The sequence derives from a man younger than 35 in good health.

Here the CDR3 reads CASSTGGPLGAFF. The CDR3 nucleotides are TGTGCCAGCAGCACAGGCGGACCCCTTGGGGCTTTCTTT. The chain links TRBV7-9 to TRBJ1-1, with D perhaps TRBD1 (5 bases). V shed 5 bases and J shed 11 bases, with 18 bases lying between them. The CDR3 has 13 amino acids. CDR1 is SEHNR and CDR2 is FQNEAQ in the germline V gene (reference sequence). Full variable domain (outside the CDR3, taken from reference TRBV7-9 and TRBJ1-1): DTGVSQNPRHKITKRGQNVTFRCDPISEHNRLYWYRQTLGQGPEFLTYFQNEAQLEKSRLLSDRFSAERPKGSFSTLEIQRTEQGDSAMYLCASSTGGPLGAFFGQGTRLTVV.